This TCR beta chain was captured in a study of blood T cell repertoires in COVID-19. The CDR3 totals 15 residues. Trimming took 2 bases from V and 4 from J; bases not matched to a gene: 7. The germline CDR1 and CDR2 sequences are GTSNPN and SVGIG (reference sequence). In the source study's methods: Reference gene primer amplification gave nucleated cell count estimates. Sequencing used immunoSEQ multiplex PCR; TCRdb keeps in-frame clones, though not all of them. V and J calls and clone size are given by that table; D and trimming were obtained from the DNA. This repertoire shows approximately 220,000 clones, 85% to 90% found once; its top ten account for around 3.2%.

The clonotype comes from a woman aged 18-29 years in a cohort exposed to, infected with or recovered from COVID-19 (not recorded which). Sequenced sample: PBMCs or T cells enriched from blood (not recorded which). The chain carries TRBV30 and TRBJ2-1; 8 bases match TRBD2. The CDR3 sequence: CAWSFFSGIYNEQFF. CDR3 DNA sequence: TGTGCCTGGAGTTTTTTTAGCGGGATTTACAATGAGCAGTTCTTC.